Sequencing of this T cell receptor (beta chain) was carried out in a study of blood T cell repertoires in COVID-19. The germline gives CDR1 SEHNR, CDR2 FQNEAQ (reference sequence). The V gene lost 6 bases and the J gene lost 0 bases, with 15 bases spanning the gap. The CDR3 runs to 16 residues. The protocol was immunoSEQ multiplex PCR, while the TCRdb copy is restricted to in-frame clones and leaves out a portion. The table records 300,000 to 350,000 clones, around 87% of them present only once. This chain links TRBV7-9 with TRBJ1-3, with TRBD1 as a possible D gene (5 bases). The clonotype comes from a man between 18 and 35 years old with active or convalescent COVID-19. The sample taken for sequencing was peripheral blood. CDR3 protein: CASRPPTANSGNTIYF. CDR3 in DNA: TGTGCCAGCAGGCCACCGACAGCCAACTCTGGAAACACCATATATTTT.